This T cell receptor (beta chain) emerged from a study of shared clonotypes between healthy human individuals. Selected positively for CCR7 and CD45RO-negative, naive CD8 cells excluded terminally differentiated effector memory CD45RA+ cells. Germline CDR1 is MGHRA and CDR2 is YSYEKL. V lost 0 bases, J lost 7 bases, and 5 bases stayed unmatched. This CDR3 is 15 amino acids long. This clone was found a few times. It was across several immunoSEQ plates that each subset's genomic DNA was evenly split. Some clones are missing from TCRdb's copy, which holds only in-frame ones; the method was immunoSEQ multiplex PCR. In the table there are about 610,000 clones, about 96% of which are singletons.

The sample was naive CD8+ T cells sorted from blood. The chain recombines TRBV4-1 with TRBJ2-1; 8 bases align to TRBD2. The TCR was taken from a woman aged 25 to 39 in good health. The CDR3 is CASSQDEREKNEQFF. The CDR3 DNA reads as TGCGCCAGCAGCCAAGACGAGCGGGAGAAGAATGAGCAGTTCTTC.